What follows are 31 T cell receptor beta chains derived from one specimen sequenced in a study of blood T cell repertoires in COVID-19. TCRdb's copy holds only in-frame clones and misses some; the assay was immunoSEQ multiplex PCR. The repertoire holds a few hundred thousand clones, with approximately 84% as singletons. Material: peripheral blood. The receptors originated from a man in his forties or fifties with acute or convalescent COVID-19.

This clone was counted a few times. This chain connects TRBV10-2 to TRBJ2-3, with 7 bases that match TRBD1. V was pared by 2 bases and J by 4 bases, with 3 bases of the junction left unmatched. The CDR3 consists of 14 residues. The germline V gene encodes CDR1 WSHSY and CDR2 SAAADI. The CDR3 here is CASSEEGAADTQYF. CDR3 bases: TGCGCCAGCAGTGAGGAGGGGGCCGCAGATACGCAGTATTTT.

The chain couples TRBV2 to TRBJ2-2; D possibly corresponds to TRBD1 (6 bases). V lost 7 bases to trimming and J lost 4 bases, with 13 bases between them. The CDR3 runs 14 residues. Germline-derived CDR1 and CDR2 are SNHLY and FYNNEI. The CDR3 DNA follows: TGTGCCAGCATCGGGGCCAGGGGCACCGGGGAGCTGTTTTTT. Its translation: CASIGARGTGELFF.

This clone occurred a few times. V is TRBV5-6 and J is TRBJ2-5; D uncertain. The CDR3 has 14 residues. Germline V gene data show CDR1 as SGHDT and CDR2 as YYEEEE. Trimming took off 0 bases at V and 1 base at J, with 7 bases between the two ends. This chain's CDR3 is CASSLELLQETQYF. The CDR3 DNA reads as TGTGCCAGCAGCTTGGAACTACTCCAAGAGACCCAGTACTTC.

This chain joins TRBV12-3 or TRBV12-4 and TRBJ1-6; perhaps TRBD1 as D (6 bases). The CDR3 consists of 12 residues. Trimming left V 0 bases short and J 13 bases short, with 7 bases between. CDR3 loop: CASSLAGGPLHF. The CDR3 bases are TGTGCCAGCAGTTTAGCAGGGGGTCCCCTCCACTTT.

This clone has more than one count but fewer than ten. This chain uses TRBV6-5 with TRBJ2-7, with D unclear. V lost 0 bases to trimming and J lost 2 bases, with 5 bases between them. Per germline, CDR1 MNHEY and CDR2 SVGAGI. The CDR3 has 13 residues. CDR3 residues: CASSYSGAYEQYF. The DNA for the CDR3 is TGTGCCAGCAGTTACTCTGGAGCCTACGAGCAGTACTTC.

This clone appeared once. The genes are TRBV15 and TRBJ1-5, with D perhaps matching TRBD1 (6 bases). Germline CDR1 is LNHNV and CDR2 is YYDKDF (reference sequence). The CDR3 sequence is 14 residues long. V lost 3 bases, J lost 6 bases, and 12 bases lay in between. DNA for the CDR3: TGTGCCACCAGCAGTGCAACAGGGCCTCAGCCCCAGCATTTT. Protein product: CATSSATGPQPQHF.

The gene calls are TRBV13 and TRBJ1-2; a weak D match, TRBD1 (6 bases). CDR1 and CDR2 (germline): PRHDT, FYEKMQ (reference sequence). The CDR3 has 13 amino acids. V was shortened by 6 bases and J by 4 bases, with 12 bases between the two germline ends. CDR3 in DNA: TGTGCCAGCAGAGAAAGGGGGTTCTATGGCTACACCTTC. Protein sequence: CASRERGFYGYTF. The full variable domain, rest sourced from reference TRBV13 and TRBJ1-2, is AAGVIQSPRHLIKEKRETATLKCYPIPRHDTVYWYQQGPGQDPQFLISFYEKMQSDKGSIPDRFSAQQFSDYHSELNMSSLELGDSALYFCASRERGFYGYTFGSGTRLTVV.

The chain recombines TRBV5-4 with TRBJ1-2; D gene unclear. Looked up from germline, CDR1 is SGHNT and CDR2 is YYREEE (reference sequence). This CDR3 has 14 residues. V lost 5 bases, J lost 3 bases, and 14 bases lay in between. The CDR3 spells CASSSGGGYYGYTF. In DNA form, the CDR3 reads TGTGCCAGCAGTTCGGGAGGAGGGTACTATGGCTACACCTTC.

This clone appeared once. The rearrangement uses TRBV7-2 and TRBJ2-2, with D maybe TRBD1 (6 bases). V shed 1 base and J shed 1 base, with 13 bases lying between them. Germline V CDR1 and CDR2: SGHTA, FQGNSA. The CDR3 loop spans 17 amino acids. The DNA of the CDR3 is TGTGCCAGCAGCTTAGTAGGGACACCTCTGAACACCGGGGAGCTGTTTTTT. Encoded protein: CASSLVGTPLNTGELFF.

This clone has just one count. The chain links TRBV6-5 to TRBJ1-2; D possibly corresponds to TRBD1 (5 bases). CDR1 MNHEY and CDR2 SVGAGI come from the germline V gene. V was shortened by 6 bases and J by 4 bases, with 15 bases between the two germline ends. This CDR3 spans 14 amino acids. Here the CDR3 reads CASSPGGVLYGYTF. The CDR3 region has the DNA TGTGCCAGCAGCCCCGGGGGGGTACTCTATGGCTACACCTTC.

V usage is TRBV7-9 and J usage is TRBJ1-1; D remains unclear. Trimming took off 3 bases at V and 5 bases at J, with 4 bases between the two ends. Germline CDR1 reads SEHNR; CDR2 reads FQNEAQ (reference sequence). The CDR3 totals 11 residues. The CDR3 coding sequence is TGTGCCAGCAGCTTGTATACTGAAGCTTTCTTT. Encoded protein: CASSLYTEAFF.

This rearrangement joins TRBV6-4 to TRBJ1-2, with D perhaps TRBD1 (6 bases). The CDR3 length is 14 residues. CDR1 MRHNA and CDR2 SNTAGT come from the germline V gene. Between the trimmed V and J ends, which lost 4 bases and 0 bases, there was a span of 9 bases. CDR3 nucleotide sequence: TGTGCCAGCAGTGGGGGGACATCTAACTATGGCTACACCTTC. This encodes CASSGGTSNYGYTF.

The V and J genes are TRBV6-1 and TRBJ1-5; D may be TRBD1 (5 bases). Between the trimmed V and J ends, which lost 0 bases and 7 bases, there was a span of 13 bases. The CDR3 extends over 15 amino acids. CDR1 and CDR2 from the germline V gene are MNHNS and SASEGT. The CDR3 coding sequence is TGTGCCAGCAGTGAAGCTCGGCAGGGTAGGCAGCCCCAGCATTTT. It translates to CASSEARQGRQPQHF.

The V and J genes are TRBV29-1 and TRBJ1-1; TRBD1 aligns across 7 bases. Germline V gives CDR1 SQVTM, CDR2 ANQGSEA. The trim removed 7 bases at V and 3 bases at J, leaving 5 bases unmatched. This CDR3 has 12 residues. CDR3 in amino acids: CSARQGYTEAFF. In DNA, the CDR3 is TGCAGCGCCCGACAGGGCTACACTGAAGCTTTCTTT.

This clone was seen a handful of times. The chain employs TRBV7-2 and TRBJ2-7; 12 bases align to TRBD2. Germline CDR1 SGHTA, CDR2 FQGNSA. This CDR3 region has 15 residues. The junction had 5 bases not matched to a gene; V was cut back by 5 bases and J by 3 bases. Here the CDR3 DNA reads TGTGCCAGCAGCCCCCGGACTAGCGGGGTCTACGAGCAGTACTTC. This gives the protein CASSPRTSGVYEQYF.

The chain is built from TRBV11-2 and TRBJ2-5; 12 bases match TRBD2. V lost 5 bases and J lost 5; bases outside the gene matches: 6. CDR3 length equals 15 residues. Germline lookup yields CDR1 SGHAT and CDR2 FQNNGV. CDR3 bases: TGTGCCAGCAGCCGGGGACTAGCGGGCAGGGAGACCCAGTACTTC. It codes for CASSRGLAGRETQYF.

The chain uses TRBV9 and TRBJ1-5; TRBD1 aligns across 9 bases. CDR3 length equals 17 residues. CDR1 and CDR2 from the germline V gene are SGDLS and YYNGEE. The J segment lost 4 bases and the V segment lost 3 bases, leaving 11 bases of the junction unmatched. For the CDR3, the DNA is TGTGCCAGCAGCGCGGGGGACAGGGCACAAAATAATCAGCCCCAGCATTTT. This gives the protein CASSAGDRAQNNQPQHF.

This rearrangement joins TRBV11-3 to TRBJ2-1; 15 bases are a match to TRBD2. The junction had 12 bases not matched to a gene; V was cut back by 0 bases and J by 9 bases. The CDR3 length is 19 residues. Germline CDR1 SGHNT, CDR2 YENEEA. DNA of the CDR3: TGTGCCAGCAGCTTAGATGGGACTAGCGGGGGGCGCTTGGGGTCTGAGCAGTTCTTC. Protein product: CASSLDGTSGGRLGSEQFF.

In this sample, this clone turned up a few times. The chain has TRBV7-2 and TRBJ2-7, with 9 bases aligning to TRBD1. The CDR3 has 13 residues. Germline V gives CDR1 SGHTA, CDR2 FQGNSA. V shed 4 bases, J shed 3 bases, and the junction held 1 base outside the gene matches. The CDR3 DNA is TGTGCCAGCAGCTGGACAGGGGTCTACGAGCAGTACTTC. Residues: CASSWTGVYEQYF.

The genes are TRBV5-6 and TRBJ1-4; D gene uncertain. Germline lookup yields CDR1 SGHDT and CDR2 YYEEEE. CDR3 size: 13 residues. Deletions cut 1 base from V and 8 bases from J, with 9 bases between. The CDR3 nucleotides are TGTGCCAGCAGCTTGCGGAGGCAGGAAAAACTGTTTTTT. Protein sequence: CASSLRRQEKLFF.

The chain combines TRBV27 with TRBJ1-4, with TRBD1 matching 9 bases. The germline gives CDR1 MNHEY, CDR2 SMNVEV (reference sequence). This CDR3 region has 14 residues. Unmatched junction bases numbered 5, after V lost 4 bases and J lost 8 bases. CDR3 residues: CASSSPGQGEKLFF. The CDR3 DNA follows: TGTGCCAGCAGTTCTCCGGGACAGGGCGAAAAACTGTTTTTT.

The gene calls are TRBV7-2 and TRBJ1-2, with 10 positions matching TRBD1. CDR1 is SGHTA, CDR2 FQGNSA, per germline. The CDR3 length is 15 residues. After removal of 5 bases from V and 1 base from J, the junction contained 4 bases not matched to a gene. In nucleotides, the CDR3 is TGTGCCAGCAGCCTAAGGACAGGGGGTAACTATGGCTACACCTTC. Translated: CASSLRTGGNYGYTF.

The chain employs TRBV6-5 and TRBJ1-1; D may be TRBD1 (5 bases). Germline CDR1 and CDR2: MNHEY and SVGAGI. Trimming stripped 2 bases from V and 1 base from J, with 11 bases between. CDR3 length: 15 residues. This CDR3 is CASSYAPGWNTEAFF. CDR3 coding DNA: TGTGCCAGCAGTTACGCCCCAGGGTGGAACACTGAAGCTTTCTTT.

The genes are TRBV6-5 and TRBJ2-2; TRBD2 matches 7 bases. Germline V gives CDR1 MNHEY, CDR2 SVGAGI. V shed 6 bases, J shed 3 bases, and the junction held 7 bases outside the gene matches. The CDR3 consists of 15 residues. CDR3 residues: CASSLGGDYTGELFF. DNA for the CDR3: TGTGCCAGCAGCCTTGGGGGGGATTACACCGGGGAGCTGTTTTTT.

The rearrangement links TRBV6-5 to TRBJ1-3; 10 positions agree with TRBD1. The germline CDR1 and CDR2 sequences are MNHEY and SVGAGI. This CDR3 has 15 residues. J lost 4 bases, V lost 3 bases, and 3 bases had no gene match. The CDR3 region has the DNA TGTGCCAGCAGTTATGGACAGGGGGACGGAAACACCATATATTTT. This translates into CASSYGQGDGNTIYF.

Here the CDR3 DNA reads TGTGCCAGCAGTCGGACAGTCACCTACGAGCAGTACTTC. This codes for CASSRTVTYEQYF. The V call is TRBV14, the J call TRBJ2-7, with a weak D call TRBD1 (6 bases). Trimming shortened V by 6 bases and J by 2 bases, and 11 bases separated the two germline ends. In germline, CDR1 is SGHDN, CDR2 FVKESK. There are 13 residues in the CDR3.

The table lists this clone with a few counts. The V call is TRBV7-9, the J call TRBJ2-7, with D uncertain. The V end was cut by 3 bases, the J end by 4 bases, with 13 bases between. The germline V gene has CDR1 SEHNR and CDR2 FQNEAQ (reference sequence). The CDR3 totals 14 residues. The CDR3 region is CASSFLASDYEQYF. The DNA of the CDR3 is TGTGCCAGCAGCTTCCTCGCGTCTGATTACGAGCAGTACTTC.

The V call is TRBV12-3 or TRBV12-4, the J call TRBJ1-2; D uncertain. V lost 6 bases to trimming and J lost 2 bases, with 10 bases between them. The CDR3 is 13 amino acids. The chain's CDR3 is CASSLTRNYGYTF. CDR3 nucleotides: TGTGCCAGCAGCCTCACACGAAACTATGGCTACACCTTC.

This chain uses TRBV6-5 with TRBJ2-2; 7 nucleotides line up with TRBD1. V shed 7 bases and J 4 bases; nucleotides not matched to a gene: 6. Germline V lookup: CDR1 MNHEY, CDR2 SVGAGI. There are 14 residues in the CDR3. The CDR3 DNA reads TGTGCCAGCATTAAACAGGGGAGCACCGGGGAGCTGTTTTTT. Translation gives CASIKQGSTGELFF.

V is TRBV27 and J is TRBJ2-7; 9 nucleotides agree with TRBD1. There are 14 residues in the CDR3. V gave up 6 bases and J gave up 6 bases; unmatched junction bases: 9. From germline, CDR1 is MNHEY and CDR2 SMNVEV (reference sequence). The CDR3 loop is CASRSGQGNSEQYF. The CDR3 DNA sequence: TGTGCCAGCAGGTCGGGACAGGGCAATTCCGAGCAGTACTTC.

The J gene is TRBJ1-5, the V gene TRBV6-5; 7 nucleotides line up with TRBD1. From germline, CDR1 is MNHEY and CDR2 SVGAGI. CDR3 size: 14 residues. V gave up 2 bases and J gave up 5 bases; unmatched junction bases: 3. CDR3 amino acids: CASSYDRDDQPQHF. As DNA, the CDR3 is TGTGCCAGCAGTTACGACAGGGATGATCAGCCCCAGCATTTT.